This entry lists 18 T cell receptor beta chains sequenced from one sample in a study of blood T cell repertoires in COVID-19 (dated by TCRdb to about 2020). Library method: the immunoSEQ multiplex PCR assay. TCRdb retrieved this table from immuneACCESS and kept in-frame rearrangements only. Not all clones are present; in checked studies, unresolved V genes account for under half, and no reason is known for the remainder. Recorded for this sample are roughly 410,000 clones; about 89% of them occurred a single time. About 2.3% of the sample comes from the top ten. The sample was peripheral blood. The receptors come from a woman aged 55-75 years with COVID-19, enrolled during active disease.

The sample holds a few counts of this clone. The genes are TRBV6-2 or TRBV6-3 and TRBJ2-7; 7 positions agree with TRBD1. Unmatched junction bases numbered 8, after V lost 0 bases and J lost 6 bases. Germline V gene data show CDR1 as MNHEY and CDR2 as SVGEGT. The CDR3 spans 15 residues. The DNA of the CDR3 is TGTGCCAGCAGTTACTCGAAACAGGGGTGGAGCGAGCAGTACTTC. Its translation is CASSYSKQGWSEQYF.

This sequence joins TRBV6-5 and TRBJ2-1; 7 bases are shared with TRBD1. Trimming took 2 bases from V and 3 from J; bases not matched to a gene: 4. Germline-derived CDR1 and CDR2 are MNHEY and SVGAGI. The CDR3 consists of 15 residues. The DNA for the CDR3 is TGTGCCAGCAGTTACCGGGACAGCGGCTACAATGAGCAGTTCTTC. It translates to CASSYRDSGYNEQFF.

This chain joins TRBV28 and TRBJ1-1, with a weak D call TRBD1 (6 bases). The CDR3 is 15 residues long. V was shortened by 4 bases and J by 3 bases, with 15 bases between the two germline ends. Germline V gene lookup returns CDR1 MDHEN and CDR2 SYDVKM. The CDR3 nucleotides read TGTGCCAGCAGTTCCTCCTCAGGGGAACACACTGAAGCTTTCTTT. Protein sequence: CASSSSSGEHTEAFF.

A few counts support this clone. V is TRBV19 and J is TRBJ1-5; D is unresolved. The CDR3 totals 13 residues. Germline-derived CDR1 and CDR2 are LNHDA and SQIVND (reference sequence). V was pared by 1 base and J by 5 bases, with 6 bases between. CDR3 loop: CASSIVPYQPQHF. The CDR3 DNA reads TGTGCCAGTAGTATAGTTCCCTATCAGCCCCAGCATTTT. The full variable domain, with the rest looked up from reference TRBV19 and TRBJ1-5, is DGGITQSPKYLFRKEGQNVTLSCEQNLNHDAMYWYRQDPGQGLRLIYYSQIVNDFQKGDIAEGYSVSREKKESFPLTVTSAQKNPTAFYLCASSIVPYQPQHFGDGTRLSIL.

The rearrangement uses TRBV7-8 and TRBJ1-5, with TRBD1 matching 7 bases. Per germline, CDR1 SGHVS and CDR2 FQNEAQ. After removal of 1 base from V and 4 bases from J, the junction contained 7 bases not matched to a gene. The CDR3 extends over 16 amino acids. DNA of the CDR3: TGTGCCAGCAGCTTAGTTGCCGACAGGGTTAATCAGCCCCAGCATTTT. Translated, it gives CASSLVADRVNQPQHF.

The V gene is TRBV4-1, the J gene TRBJ1-6, with D tentatively TRBD1 (6 bases). Trimming stripped 1 base from V and 7 bases from J, with 11 bases between. CDR1 and CDR2 from the germline V gene are MGHRA and YSYEKL. The length of the CDR3 is 15 residues. The CDR3 nucleotides read TGCGCCAGCAGCCAAGCGGACAGCCTGAATTCACCCCTCCACTTT. It is translated as CASSQADSLNSPLHF.

This clone was picked up a small number of times. The chain has TRBV7-9 and TRBJ2-2; 7 positions agree with TRBD1. The CDR3 has 16 residues. J was trimmed by 5 bases and V by 0 bases; bases with no gene match: 6. Germline lookup yields CDR1 SEHNR and CDR2 FQNEAQ (reference sequence). The CDR3 is CASSLARGRGTGELFF. CDR3 sequence (DNA): TGTGCCAGCAGCTTAGCTAGGGGGCGCGGGACCGGGGAGCTGTTTTTT.

The chain joins TRBV5-1 to TRBJ2-1; 8 nucleotides align to TRBD1. With 0 bases clipped from V and 12 bases from J, the junction kept 2 bases outside the gene matches. The CDR3 is 12 amino acids. CDR1 is SGHRS, CDR2 YFSETQ, per germline. The CDR3 sequence: CASSLVGQVQFF. CDR3 DNA sequence: TGCGCCAGCAGCTTGGTGGGACAGGTGCAGTTCTTC. Full variable domain (missing parts from reference TRBV5-1 and TRBJ2-1): KAGVTQTPRYLIKTRGQQVTLSCSPISGHRSVSWYQQTPGQGLQFLFEYFSETQRNKGNFPGRFSGRQFSNSRSEMNVSTLELGDSALYLCASSLVGQVQFFGPGTRLTVL.

With respect to this clone: Germline is not matched at one junction end, which may reflect a read error. The V call is TRBV3-1 (or the pseudogene TRBV3-2), the J call TRBJ2-1; TRBD2 matches 13 bases. This CDR3 is built from 12 residues. The V gene's germline CDR1 is LGHDT and CDR2 YNNKEL (reference sequence). CDR3 sequence reads: CASSHGTSGVIF. The DNA for the CDR3 is TGTGCCAGCAGCCATGGGACTAGCGGGGTGATCTTC.

V usage is TRBV5-4 and J usage is TRBJ2-1, with 8 bases identical to TRBD2. Trimming cost V 4 bases and J 6 bases; bases outside gene matches: 12. The germline V gene encodes CDR1 SGHNT and CDR2 YYREEE (reference sequence). This CDR3 region has 16 residues. CDR3 nucleotide sequence: TGTGCCAGCAGCGGACCCGGGGGGGCTGGGGGCAATGAGCAGTTCTTC. Residues: CASSGPGGAGGNEQFF.

The V and J genes are TRBV15 and TRBJ1-3; D call uncertain. CDR1 is LNHNV, CDR2 YYDKDF, per germline (reference sequence). The V end lost 5 bases, the J end lost 10 bases, and 18 bases lay between the germline ends. The CDR3 consists of 14 residues. The CDR3 nucleotides are TGTGCCACCAGCGGCCCCGTCCGAGAGGAGACCATATATTTT. Translated, it gives CATSGPVREETIYF. The whole variable domain, remainder taken from reference TRBV15 and TRBJ1-3, is DAMVIQNPRYQVTQFGKPVTLSCSQTLNHNVMYWYQQKSSQAPKLLFHYYDKDFNNEADTPDNFQSRRPNTSFCFLDIRSPGLGDTAMYLCATSGPVREETIYFGEGSWLTVV.

The chain recombines TRBV6-5 with TRBJ1-2, with D hard to call. The germline gives CDR1 MNHEY, CDR2 SVGAGI. This CDR3 spans 16 amino acids. The germline V and J ends were trimmed by 2 bases and 0 bases, with 13 bases remaining between them. In DNA form, the CDR3 reads TGTGCCAGCAGTTACAGCGTGGGAGAGGCTAACTATGGCTACACCTTC. Translating gives CASSYSVGEANYGYTF.

The rearrangement links TRBV5-1 to TRBJ2-1, with a tentative D call TRBD1 (7 bases). The CDR3 runs 16 residues. V lost 0 bases to trimming and J lost 8 bases, with 18 bases between them. Germline V lookup: CDR1 SGHRS, CDR2 YFSETQ. The CDR3 here is CASSLARGTVFDEQFF. For the CDR3, the DNA is TGCGCCAGCAGCTTGGCCCGGGGGACAGTATTTGATGAGCAGTTCTTC.

The rearrangement joins TRBV19 to TRBJ2-1; 9 bases are a match to TRBD1. The trim removed 7 bases at V and 9 bases at J, leaving 19 bases unmatched. Germline CDR1 is LNHDA and CDR2 is SQIVND (reference sequence). CDR3 length: 17 residues. The chain's CDR3 is CASTPGLRGQGSFEQFF. CDR3 DNA sequence: TGTGCCAGTACTCCAGGTCTCAGAGGACAGGGGAGTTTTGAGCAGTTCTTC.

The genes are TRBV18 and TRBJ2-1, with TRBD1 matching over 8 bases. Germline-derived CDR1 and CDR2 are KGHSH and LQKENI. The CDR3 covers 15 residues. Trimming removed 0 bases from V and 8 bases from J; junction bases left unmatched: 6. The CDR3 nucleotides read TGTGCCAGCTCACCACCGAGACAGGGGCTGTATGAGCAGTTCTTC. Amino acids: CASSPPRQGLYEQFF.

CDR3: CASSFFGGLQETQYF. Here the CDR3 DNA reads TGTGCCAGCAGCTTTTTCGGGGGACTCCAAGAGACCCAGTACTTC. The V call is TRBV12-1, the J call TRBJ2-5; TRBD2, the table's D call, lacks a check against the DNA. TRBV12-1 is described as a pseudogene. This CDR3 comprises 15 residues.

V and J are TRBV7-3 and TRBJ1-5; D gene ambiguous. In germline, CDR1 is SGHTA, CDR2 FQGTGA. V was trimmed by 2 bases and J by 6 bases, leaving 8 bases between them. This CDR3 is 13 amino acids long. CDR3 in DNA: TGTGCCAGCAGCTTAGTTCGGGGTCAGCCCCAGCATTTT. Amino acid sequence: CASSLVRGQPQHF.

This chain joins TRBV5-1 and TRBJ2-5, with D possibly TRBD1 on 6 matching bases. Germline V gives CDR1 SGHRS, CDR2 YFSETQ. V shed 0 bases and J shed 4 bases, with 10 bases lying between them. The CDR3 extends over 14 amino acids. The CDR3 DNA follows: TGCGCCAGCAGCTTGGGGGGGCGCGGAGAGACCCAGTACTTC. It encodes CASSLGGRGETQYF.